A selection of T cell receptor beta chains follows, all from one sample in a study of blood T cell repertoires in COVID-19. Repertoires were generated with immunoSEQ multiplex PCR, while TCRdb's copy carries only in-frame clones and drops some. The sample lists fewer than 350,000 clones; about 93% were seen once. Sequencing used peripheral blood. Receptors were obtained from a woman under 40 with COVID-19, enrolled during active disease. CDR3s include the opening cysteine and the closing phenylalanine or tryptophan. A D gene is named only where the DNA matches it firmly. Rows give clone size only sometimes, using once, few, many, or a class for an expanded clone.

>TRBD2|TRBV27|TRBJ2-5|NA
TGTGCCAGCAGTTCCCTGACTAGCGGGAGCTCTACCCAGTACTTC
CASSSLTSGSSTQYF
>NA|TRBV18|TRBJ2-3|NA
TGTGCCAGCTCCCCCGGGGCAGATACGCAGTATTTT
CASSPGADTQYF
>NA|TRBV10-2|TRBJ2-3|NA
TGCGCCAGCAGGCTCTGGGACGCGGGGCCAGATACGCAGTATTTT
CASRLWDAGPDTQYF
>TRBD1|TRBV28|TRBJ2-7|NA
TGTGCCAGCAGCAAGACAGGGGGTCTATCCTACGAGCAGTACTTC
CASSKTGGLSYEQYF
>TRBD1|TRBV29-1|TRBJ1-2|NA
TGCAGCGTTGATAGGGGGCCCGATGGCTACACCTTC
CSVDRGPDGYTF
>TRBD2|TRBV10-3|TRBJ2-7|NA
TGTGCCATCAGACTAGCGGGAGAGTCCTACGAGCAGTACTTC
CAIRLAGESYEQYF
>TRBD2|TRBV5-4|TRBJ2-7|NA
TGTGCCAGCAGCTTCTGGGAGCGGGGCACCTACGAGCAGTACTTC
CASSFWERGTYEQYF
>NA|TRBV3-1/TRBV3-2|TRBJ1-2|NA
TGTGCCAGCAGCCCGACGGACTCCTTCTATGGCTACACCTTC
CASSPTDSFYGYTF
>TRBD2|TRBV30|TRBJ2-7|once
TGTGCCTGGGGACCCGGGAGGCCTAACGAGCAGTACTTC
CAWGPGRPNEQYF
>TRBD1|TRBV6-2/TRBV6-3|TRBJ1-1|NA
TGTGCCAGCAGTTCGGCAGTGACAGGGATGAACACTGAAGCTTTCTTT
CASSSAVTGMNTEAFF
>NA|TRBV12-3/TRBV12-4|TRBJ2-1|NA
TGTGCCACCAAGGGGTTTGAGCAGTTCTTC
CATKGFEQFF
>TRBD1|TRBV7-2|TRBJ1-2|NA
TGTGCCAGCAGCTTCTGGACAGGGGGCTTCTCAGGTGGCTACACCTTC
CASSFWTGGFSGGYTF
>TRBD1|TRBV6-6|TRBJ1-2|few
TGTGCCAGCAGTGGTTTTAGGGACAGGTCCTTC
CASSGFRDRSF
>NA|TRBV2|TRBJ2-5|NA
TGTGCCAGCAAGCGGGAAGAGACCCAGTACTTC
CASKREETQYF
>NA|TRBV14|TRBJ2-2|NA
TGTGCCAGCAGCCAATATAGGGGATCGGGGGAGCTGTTTTTT
CASSQYRGSGELFF
>NA|TRBV10-3|TRBJ1-1|NA
TGTGCCATCGGAGCGGGCTTAACTGAAGCTTTCTTT
CAIGAGLTEAFF
>NA|TRBV7-2|TRBJ2-5|NA
TGTGCCAGCAGCTACCTTCGGACAGGAGGGGAGACCCAGTACTTC
CASSYLRTGGETQYF
>NA|TRBV30|TRBJ1-5|NA
TGTGCCTGGTCCGGGGGGCCCAATCAGCCCCAGCATTTT
CAWSGGPNQPQHF
>TRBD2|TRBV11-3|TRBJ2-5|NA
TGTGCCAGCAGCCCCCGAATAGCGGGAGGGGCGGAGACCCAGTACTTC
CASSPRIAGGAETQYF
>NA|TRBV5-1|TRBJ1-3|NA
TGCGCCAGCAGCCCGGAACCACAGATCTCTGGAAACACCATATATTTT
CASSPEPQISGNTIYF
>TRBD1|TRBV7-2|TRBJ1-2|NA
TGTGCCAGCAGCCCGGACAGGGGGGCCTATGGCTACACCTTC
CASSPDRGAYGYTF
>NA|TRBV28|TRBJ1-6|NA
TGTGCCAGCACCAGGAGGGCTGAATTTTCACCCCTCCACTTT
CASTRRAEFSPLHF
>TRBD1|TRBV6-5|TRBJ2-7|NA
TGTGCCAGCAGGCTCGGGACAGGGACAACCTACGAGCAGTACTTC
CASRLGTGTTYEQYF
>NA|TRBV5-5|TRBJ2-2|NA
TGTGCCAGCAGCTTGGAGGCTAGCGCTACCGGGGAGCTGTTTTTT
CASSLEASATGELFF
>TRBD1|TRBV18|TRBJ1-2|once
TGTGCCAGCTCACAACTCGGCCGGGACAGGGGGCGCGGTGGCTACACCTTC
CASSQLGRDRGRGGYTF
>TRBD1|TRBV28|TRBJ1-1|few
TGTGCCAGCCTCTCCCGACAGGGGCTGGCTGAAGCTTTCTTT
CASLSRQGLAEAFF
>TRBD2|TRBV9|TRBJ2-1|NA
TGTGCCAGCAGCTGGACCCCGGGACTAGCGGGCACTAGCTCCTACAATGAGCAGTTCTTC
CASSWTPGLAGTSSYNEQFF
>TRBD2|TRBV3-1/TRBV3-2|TRBJ2-7|NA
TGTGCCAGCAGCCAAGGGGCGCTAGCGGGAGTGAAACACGAGCAGTACTTC
CASSQGALAGVKHEQYF
>TRBD2|TRBV9|TRBJ2-1|once
TGTGCCAGCAGCGGGCTAAGCGGGAGCACCTACAATGAGCAGTTCTTC
CASSGLSGSTYNEQFF
>TRBD2|TRBV5-1|TRBJ2-2|NA
TGCGCCAGCAGCTTTAGCGCGGGTTGGCTAGCGGGAGGGCCGAACACCGGGGAGCTGTTTTTT
CASSFSAGWLAGGPNTGELFF
>TRBD1|TRBV19|TRBJ1-1|once
TGTGCCAGTAGTATGGTGGCAGGGGGCGCGAAGGTAGAAGCTTTCTTT
CASSMVAGGAKVEAFF
>NA|TRBV28|TRBJ1-5|NA
TGTGCCAGCAGTTTGGGAGGTAGCAATCAGCCCCAGCATTTT
CASSLGGSNQPQHF
>NA|TRBV5-1|TRBJ1-1|NA
TGCGCCAGCAGCTCCGGACAGCCGAACACTGAAGCTTTCTTT
CASSSGQPNTEAFF
>NA|TRBV11-2|TRBJ2-7|NA
TGTGCCAGCAGCTTAGACAGGTACTCCTACGAGCAGTACTTC
CASSLDRYSYEQYF
>NA|TRBV4-1|TRBJ2-7|NA
TGCGCCAGCAGCCAAGATGGTTCAGGGATTAGTGGCTACGAGCAGTACTTC
CASSQDGSGISGYEQYF
>TRBD1|TRBV30|TRBJ1-2|NA
TGTGCCTGGAGGGGGGACAGAAGATCTAACTATGGCTACACCTTC
CAWRGDRRSNYGYTF
>NA|TRBV30|TRBJ2-7|NA
TGTGCCTGGACCGACAACTCCTACGAGCAGTACTTC
CAWTDNSYEQYF
>NA|TRBV29-1|TRBJ2-1|NA
TGCAGCGGTAGCGAGGCCTACAATGAGCAGTTCTTC
CSGSEAYNEQFF
>TRBD1|TRBV7-2|TRBJ2-7|NA
TGTGCCAGCAGCTGGGGACAGTCCTACGAGCAGTACTTC
CASSWGQSYEQYF
>TRBD1|TRBV27|TRBJ2-1|NA
TGTGCCAGCAGTTCGAGGACAGGGGGCTCTTACAATGAGCAGTTCTTC
CASSSRTGGSYNEQFF
>TRBD1|TRBV7-2|TRBJ1-5|NA
TGTGCCAGCAGCTTAAGAGCAGGGGGAGGCGGCAATCAGCCCCAGCATTTT
CASSLRAGGGGNQPQHF
>NA|TRBV24-1|TRBJ1-5|NA
TGTGCCACCAGTGAGCGACAGGGCAATCAGCCCCAGCATTTT
CATSERQGNQPQHF
>NA|TRBV4-1|TRBJ1-6|NA
TGCGCCAGCAGCCAAGGCACGGGTATGCTTAATTCACCCCTCCACTTT
CASSQGTGMLNSPLHF
>NA|TRBV27|TRBJ1-6|once
TGTGCCAGCAGTTTTAGGGAGGGCTCACCCCTCCACTTT
CASSFREGSPLHF
>NA|TRBV13|TRBJ1-3|NA
TGTGCCATACGTACAAGAAAGGCGGGGGGCGCCGCCGGTAACACCATATATTTT
CAIRTRKAGGAAGNTIYF
>NA|TRBV6-4|TRBJ1-5|NA
TGTGCCAGCAGCCCTACCCCGCTGGTTGATAGCAATCAGCCCCAGCATTTT
CASSPTPLVDSNQPQHF
>NA|TRBV7-3|TRBJ2-7|NA
TGTGCCAGCAGCGCATTCAGGGGCTACGAGCAGTACTTC
CASSAFRGYEQYF
>NA|TRBV6-5|TRBJ1-2|NA
TGTGCCAGCAGGCTGGAGGGCCATGGCTACACCTTC
CASRLEGHGYTF
>NA|TRBV9|TRBJ2-1|NA
TGTGCCAGCAGCGTCGGGCTAGCGTGGGGAGCTGAGCAGTTCTTC
CASSVGLAWGAEQFF
>TRBD1|TRBV11-1|TRBJ1-1|NA
TGTGCCAGCAGTCCTATCACCGGGACAGGGAAGACTGAAGCTTTCTTT
CASSPITGTGKTEAFF
>NA|TRBV5-8|TRBJ2-5|once
TGTGCCAGCAGCTTGGCCAGGGATGAGACCCAGTACTTC
CASSLARDETQYF
>TRBD2|TRBV7-2|TRBJ2-4|NA
TGTGCCAGCAGATCTCCGGGGAGGGCCGGCATTCAGTACTTC
CASRSPGRAGIQYF
>TRBD2|TRBV19|TRBJ2-1|NA
TGTGCCAGTGGACTAGCGGTTTACAATGAGCAGTTCTTC
CASGLAVYNEQFF
>NA|TRBV13|TRBJ2-1|NA
TGTGCCAGCAGCCCGCGGGCGTACTACAATGAGCAGTTCTTC
CASSPRAYYNEQFF
>NA|TRBV19|TRBJ1-5|once
TGTGCCAGTACCCCTCTCCAGGGGTCTGATCAGCCCCAGCATTTT
CASTPLQGSDQPQHF
>TRBD2|TRBV2|TRBJ2-1|NA
TGTGCCAGCTTGAGACTAGCGGGAGAGGGTGAGCAGTTCTTC
CASLRLAGEGEQFF